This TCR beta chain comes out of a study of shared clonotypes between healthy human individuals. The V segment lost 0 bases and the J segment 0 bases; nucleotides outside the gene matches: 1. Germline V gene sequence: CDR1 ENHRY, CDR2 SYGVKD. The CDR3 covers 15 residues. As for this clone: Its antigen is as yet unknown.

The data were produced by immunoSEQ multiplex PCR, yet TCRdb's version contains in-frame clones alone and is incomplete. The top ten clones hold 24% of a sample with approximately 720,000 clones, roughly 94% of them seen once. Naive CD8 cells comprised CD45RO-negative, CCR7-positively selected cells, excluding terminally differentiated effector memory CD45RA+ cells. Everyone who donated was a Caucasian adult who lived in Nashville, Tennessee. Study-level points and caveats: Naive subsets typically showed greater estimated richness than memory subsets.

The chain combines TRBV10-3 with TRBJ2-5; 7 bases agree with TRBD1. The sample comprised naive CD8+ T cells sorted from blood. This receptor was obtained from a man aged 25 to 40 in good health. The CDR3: CAISESDRYQETQYF. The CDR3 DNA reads TGTGCCATCAGTGAGTCGGACAGGTACCAAGAGACCCAGTACTTC.